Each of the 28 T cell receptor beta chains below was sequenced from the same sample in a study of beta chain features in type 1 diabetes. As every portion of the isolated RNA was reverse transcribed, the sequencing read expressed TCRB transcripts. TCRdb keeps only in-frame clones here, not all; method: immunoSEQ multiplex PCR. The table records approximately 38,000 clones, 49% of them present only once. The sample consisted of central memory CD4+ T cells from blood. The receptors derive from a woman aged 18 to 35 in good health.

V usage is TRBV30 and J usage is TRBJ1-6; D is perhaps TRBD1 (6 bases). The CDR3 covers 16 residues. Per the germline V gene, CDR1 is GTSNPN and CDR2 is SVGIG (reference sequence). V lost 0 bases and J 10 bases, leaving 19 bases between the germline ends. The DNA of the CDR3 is TGTGCCTGGAGTGTCTCTGGGGGAGGGGGGGGATCACCCCTCCACTTT. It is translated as CAWSVSGGGGGSPLHF.

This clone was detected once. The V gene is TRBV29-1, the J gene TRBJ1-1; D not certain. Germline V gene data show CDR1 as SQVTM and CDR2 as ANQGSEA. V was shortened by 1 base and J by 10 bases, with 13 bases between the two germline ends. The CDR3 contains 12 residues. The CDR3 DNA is TGCAGCGTTGAAGCGGAGGGTCTGCGAGCTTTCTTT. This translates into CSVEAEGLRAFF.

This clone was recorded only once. The CDR3 bases are TGCGCCAGCAGCTTGGACTTCTACGAGCAGTACTTC. It is translated as CASSLDFYEQYF. The gene calls are TRBV5-1 and TRBJ2-7; D is uncertain. Germline CDR1 is SGHRS and CDR2 is YFSETQ. Deletions cut 0 bases from V and 3 bases from J, with 4 bases between. This CDR3 region has 12 residues.

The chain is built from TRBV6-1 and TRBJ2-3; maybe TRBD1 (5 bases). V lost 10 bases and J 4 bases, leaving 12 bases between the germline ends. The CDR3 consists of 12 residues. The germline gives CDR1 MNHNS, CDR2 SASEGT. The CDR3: CAIRGEADTQYF. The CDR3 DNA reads TGTGCCATAAGGGGCGAAGCAGATACGCAGTATTTT.

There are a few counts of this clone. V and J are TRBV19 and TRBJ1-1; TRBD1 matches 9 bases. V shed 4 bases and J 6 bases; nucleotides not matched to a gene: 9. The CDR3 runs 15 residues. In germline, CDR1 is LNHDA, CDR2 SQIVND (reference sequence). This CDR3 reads CASSTVGQGFAEAFF. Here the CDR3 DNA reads TGTGCCAGTAGTACGGTAGGACAGGGGTTTGCTGAAGCTTTCTTT.

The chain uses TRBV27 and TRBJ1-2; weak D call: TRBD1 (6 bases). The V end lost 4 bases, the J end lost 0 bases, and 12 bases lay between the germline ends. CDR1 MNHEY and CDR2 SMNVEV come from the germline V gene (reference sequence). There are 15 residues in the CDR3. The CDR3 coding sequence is TGTGCCAGCAGTTCGGGGACACGAGCTAACTATGGCTACACCTTC. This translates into CASSSGTRANYGYTF.

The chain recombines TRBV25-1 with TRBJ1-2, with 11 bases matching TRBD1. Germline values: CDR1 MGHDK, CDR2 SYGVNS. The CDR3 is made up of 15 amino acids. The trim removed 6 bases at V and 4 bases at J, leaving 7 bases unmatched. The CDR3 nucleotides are TGTGCCAGCAGACGGACAGGGGGCGAGGGCTATGGCTACACCTTC. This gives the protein CASRRTGGEGYGYTF.

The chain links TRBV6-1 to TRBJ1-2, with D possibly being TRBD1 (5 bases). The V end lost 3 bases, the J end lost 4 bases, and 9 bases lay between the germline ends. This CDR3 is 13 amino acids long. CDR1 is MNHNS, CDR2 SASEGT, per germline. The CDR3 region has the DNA TGTGCCAGCAGTGAGGCCAGGGCCTATGGCTACACCTTC. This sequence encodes CASSEARAYGYTF.

CDR3 in amino acids: CASSLRTGRGYTF. In DNA, the CDR3 is TGTGCCAGCAGCCTTAGGACAGGACGCGGCTACACCTTC. The chain has TRBV9 and TRBJ1-2; 7 bases are a match to TRBD1. With 4 bases clipped from V and 8 bases from J, the junction kept 8 bases outside the gene matches. Germline V gene sequence: CDR1 SGDLS, CDR2 YYNGEE. The CDR3 runs 13 residues.

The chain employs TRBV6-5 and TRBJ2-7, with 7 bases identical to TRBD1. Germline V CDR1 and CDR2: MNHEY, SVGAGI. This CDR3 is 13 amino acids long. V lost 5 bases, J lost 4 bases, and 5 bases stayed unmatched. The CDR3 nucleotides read TGTGCCAGCAGTACGACAGGGTCATACGAGCAGTACTTC. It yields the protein CASSTTGSYEQYF.

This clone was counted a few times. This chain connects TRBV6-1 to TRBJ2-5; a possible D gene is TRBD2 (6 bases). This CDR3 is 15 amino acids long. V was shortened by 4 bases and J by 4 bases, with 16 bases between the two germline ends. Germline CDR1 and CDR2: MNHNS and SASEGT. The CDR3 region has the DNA TGTGCCAGCAGTGGCTCCGGGCCGGGGGTAGAGACCCAGTACTTC. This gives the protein CASSGSGPGVETQYF.

In nucleotides, the CDR3 is TGCGCCAGCAGCCAAGTAAGTCAGTCCTACGAGCAGTACTTC. Translated: CASSQVSQSYEQYF. This sequence joins TRBV4-3 and TRBJ2-7, with unresolved D. Germline V gene lookup returns CDR1 LGHNA and CDR2 YSLEER. Trimming pared 1 base from V and 1 base from J, leaving 8 bases between. The CDR3 extends over 14 amino acids.

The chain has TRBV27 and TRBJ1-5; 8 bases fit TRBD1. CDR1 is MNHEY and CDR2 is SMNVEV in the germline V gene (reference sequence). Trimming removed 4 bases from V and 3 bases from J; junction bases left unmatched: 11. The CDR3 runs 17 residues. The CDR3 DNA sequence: TGTGCCAGCAGTTCAACCATTCCCAGGGGGCTCAATCAGCCCCAGCATTTT. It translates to CASSSTIPRGLNQPQHF.

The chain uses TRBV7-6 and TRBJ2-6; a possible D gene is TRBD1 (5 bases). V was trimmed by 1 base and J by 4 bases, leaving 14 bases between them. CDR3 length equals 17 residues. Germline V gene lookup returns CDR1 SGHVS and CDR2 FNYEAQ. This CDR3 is CASSLGRRVAGANVLTF. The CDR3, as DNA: TGTGCCAGCAGCTTAGGGCGCAGGGTAGCCGGGGCCAACGTCCTGACTTTC.

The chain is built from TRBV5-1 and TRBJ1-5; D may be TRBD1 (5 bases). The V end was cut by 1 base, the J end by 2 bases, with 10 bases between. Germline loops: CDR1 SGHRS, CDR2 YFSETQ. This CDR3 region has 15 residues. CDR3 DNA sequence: TGCGCCAGCAGCTTGTCCGCGGGGGGCAATCAGCCCCAGCATTTT. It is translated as CASSLSAGGNQPQHF. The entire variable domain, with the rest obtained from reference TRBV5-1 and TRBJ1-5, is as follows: KAGVTQTPRYLIKTRGQQVTLSCSPISGHRSVSWYQQTPGQGLQFLFEYFSETQRNKGNFPGRFSGRQFSNSRSEMNVSTLELGDSALYLCASSLSAGGNQPQHFGDGTRLSIL.

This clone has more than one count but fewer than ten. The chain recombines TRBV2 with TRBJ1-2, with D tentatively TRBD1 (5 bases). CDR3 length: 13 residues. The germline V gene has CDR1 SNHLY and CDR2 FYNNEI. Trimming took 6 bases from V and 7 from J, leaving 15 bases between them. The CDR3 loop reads CASSENLDSGYTF. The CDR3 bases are TGTGCCAGCAGCGAGAACTTAGACAGTGGCTACACCTTC. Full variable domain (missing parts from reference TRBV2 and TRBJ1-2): EPEVTQTPSHQVTQMGQEVILRCVPISNHLYFYWYRQILGQKVEFLVSFYNNEISEKSEIFDDQFSVERPDGSNFTLKIRSTKLEDSAMYFCASSENLDSGYTFGSGTRLTVV.

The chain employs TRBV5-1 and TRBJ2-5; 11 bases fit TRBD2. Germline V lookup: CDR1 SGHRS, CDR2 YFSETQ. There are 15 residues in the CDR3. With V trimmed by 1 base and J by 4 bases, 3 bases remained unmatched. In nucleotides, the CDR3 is TGCGCCAGCAGCTTGCCCCTAGCGGGAGGAGAGACCCAGTACTTC. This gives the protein CASSLPLAGGETQYF.

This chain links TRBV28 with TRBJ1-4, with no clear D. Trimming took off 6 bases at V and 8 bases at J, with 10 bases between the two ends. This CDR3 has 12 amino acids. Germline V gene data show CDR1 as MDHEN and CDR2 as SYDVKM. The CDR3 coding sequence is TGTGCCAGCAGCTTTAGGGAGGAAAAACTGTTTTTT. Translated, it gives CASSFREEKLFF.

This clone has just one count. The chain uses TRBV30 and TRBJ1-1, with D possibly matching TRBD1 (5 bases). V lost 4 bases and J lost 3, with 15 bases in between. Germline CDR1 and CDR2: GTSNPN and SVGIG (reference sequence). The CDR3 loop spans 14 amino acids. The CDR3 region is CAWTFSGIDTEAFF. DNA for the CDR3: TGTGCCTGGACTTTTTCAGGGATCGACACTGAAGCTTTCTTT. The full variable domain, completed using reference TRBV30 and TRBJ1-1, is SQTIHQWPATLVQPVGSPLSLECTVEGTSNPNLYWYRQAAGRGLQLLFYSVGIGQISSEVPQNLSASRPQDRQFILSSKKLLLSDSGFYLCAWTFSGIDTEAFFGQGTRLTVV.

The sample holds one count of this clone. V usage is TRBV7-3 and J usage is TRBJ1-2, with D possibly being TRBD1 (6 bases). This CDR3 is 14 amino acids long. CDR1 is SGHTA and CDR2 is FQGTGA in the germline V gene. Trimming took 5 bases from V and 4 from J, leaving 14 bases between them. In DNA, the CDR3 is TGTGCCAGCAGCCCCGGGGGGGCCAGCTATGGCTACACCTTC. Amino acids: CASSPGGASYGYTF. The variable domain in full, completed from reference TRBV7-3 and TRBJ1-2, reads GAGVSQTPSNKVTEKGKYVELRCDPISGHTALYWYRQSLGQGPEFLIYFQGTGAADDSGLPNDRFFAVRPEGSVSTLKIQRTERGDSAVYLCASSPGGASYGYTFGSGTRLTVV.

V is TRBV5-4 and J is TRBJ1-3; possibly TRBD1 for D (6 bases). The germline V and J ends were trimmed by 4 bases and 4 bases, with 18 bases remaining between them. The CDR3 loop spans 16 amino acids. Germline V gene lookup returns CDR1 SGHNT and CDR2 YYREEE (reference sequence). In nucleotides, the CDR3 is TGTGCCAGCAGCCGTCAACAGGGCTATGCCGGAAACACCATATATTTT. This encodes CASSRQQGYAGNTIYF.

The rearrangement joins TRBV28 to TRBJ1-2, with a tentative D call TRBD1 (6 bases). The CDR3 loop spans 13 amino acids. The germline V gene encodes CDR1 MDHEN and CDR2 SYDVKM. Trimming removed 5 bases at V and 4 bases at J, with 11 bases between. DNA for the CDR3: TGTGCCAGCAGTCGAACAGGGCGCTATGGCTACACCTTC. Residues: CASSRTGRYGYTF.

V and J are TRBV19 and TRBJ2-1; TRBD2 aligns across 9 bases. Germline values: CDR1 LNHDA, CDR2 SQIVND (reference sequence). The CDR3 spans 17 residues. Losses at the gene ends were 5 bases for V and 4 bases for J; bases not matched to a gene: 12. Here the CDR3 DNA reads TGTGCCAGTAGTTCCCTCGTAAGCGGGAGGCGGTACAATGAGCAGTTCTTC. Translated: CASSSLVSGRRYNEQFF.

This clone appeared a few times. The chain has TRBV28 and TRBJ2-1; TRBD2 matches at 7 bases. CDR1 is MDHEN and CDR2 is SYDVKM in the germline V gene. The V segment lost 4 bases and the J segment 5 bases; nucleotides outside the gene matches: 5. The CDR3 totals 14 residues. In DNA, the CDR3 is TGTGCCAGCAGTTCCTGGGGGGGACACAATGAGCAGTTCTTC. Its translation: CASSSWGGHNEQFF.

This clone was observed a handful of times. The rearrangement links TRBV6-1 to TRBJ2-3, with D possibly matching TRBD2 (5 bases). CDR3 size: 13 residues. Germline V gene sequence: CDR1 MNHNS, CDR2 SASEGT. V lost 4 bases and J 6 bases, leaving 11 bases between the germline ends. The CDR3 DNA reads TGTGCCAGCAGTGTTGGAGGTCATGATACGCAGTATTTT. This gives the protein CASSVGGHDTQYF.

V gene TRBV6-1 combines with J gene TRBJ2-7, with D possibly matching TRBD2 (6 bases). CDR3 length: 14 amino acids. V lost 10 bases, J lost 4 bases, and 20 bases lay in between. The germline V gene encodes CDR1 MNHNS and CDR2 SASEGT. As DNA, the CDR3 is TGTGCCACCGGGGGTATGGCGGGGAGATACGAGCAGTACTTC. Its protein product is CATGGMAGRYEQYF.

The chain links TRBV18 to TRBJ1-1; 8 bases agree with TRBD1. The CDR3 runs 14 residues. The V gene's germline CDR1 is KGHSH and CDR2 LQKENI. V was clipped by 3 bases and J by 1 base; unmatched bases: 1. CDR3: CASSPGQGNTEAFF. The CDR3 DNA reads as TGTGCCAGCTCACCCGGACAGGGGAACACTGAAGCTTTCTTT.

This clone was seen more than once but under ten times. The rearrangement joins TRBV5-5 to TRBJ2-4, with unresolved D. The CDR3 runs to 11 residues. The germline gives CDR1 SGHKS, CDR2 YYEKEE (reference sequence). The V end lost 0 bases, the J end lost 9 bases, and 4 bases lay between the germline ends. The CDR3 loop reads CASSLDTIQYF. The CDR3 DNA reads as TGTGCCAGCAGCTTGGACACCATTCAGTACTTC.